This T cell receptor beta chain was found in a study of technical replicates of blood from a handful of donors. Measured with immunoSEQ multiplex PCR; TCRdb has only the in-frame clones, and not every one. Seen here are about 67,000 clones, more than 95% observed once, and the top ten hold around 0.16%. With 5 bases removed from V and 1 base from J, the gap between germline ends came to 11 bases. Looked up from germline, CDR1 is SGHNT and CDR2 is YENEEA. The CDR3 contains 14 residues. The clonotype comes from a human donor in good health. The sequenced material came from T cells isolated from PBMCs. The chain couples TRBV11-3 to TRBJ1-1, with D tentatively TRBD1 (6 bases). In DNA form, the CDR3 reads TGTGCCAGCAGCCCGGGACATTCGAACACTGAAGCTTTCTTT. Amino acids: CASSPGHSNTEAFF.